This T cell receptor beta chain was documented in a study of blood T cell repertoires in COVID-19. At the level of the study: The United States, Italy and Spain supplied acute and convalescent COVID-19 samples. T cells, B-cell-depleted T cells, or PBMCs provided the cDNA or gDNA that served as material.

V dropped 7 bases and J dropped 5 bases, with 11 bases sitting between them. The CDR3 runs to 12 residues. In the authors' methods: Amplification with reference gene primers provided the estimates of nucleated cell counts. Produced via immunoSEQ multiplex PCR; TCRdb's table is partial and in-frame only. The V and J calls and clone size are taken from that table; D and trimming were inferred from the DNA. The sample contains a few hundred thousand clones, around 90% of which appear only once. The rearrangement joins TRBV12-3 or TRBV12-4 to TRBJ1-1, with D unresolved. This receptor was identified in a man aged 45-65 years with acute or convalescent COVID-19. Sequencing was performed on peripheral blood. The CDR3 DNA reads TGTGCCAGCACCCTCTTCACTACTGAAGCTTTCTTT. It yields the protein CASTLFTTEAFF.